The 14 T cell receptor beta chains reported below all come from one sample, sequenced in a study of blood T cell repertoires in COVID-19. The data were produced by immunoSEQ multiplex PCR, yet TCRdb's version contains in-frame clones alone and is incomplete. The sample includes nearly 100,000 clones, approximately 82% of them seen just once. Sequences were obtained from peripheral blood. These TCRs come from a man between 65 and 85 years old with acute or convalescent COVID-19.

Only a few counts were recorded for this clone. The chain employs TRBV7-2 and TRBJ2-7, with D tentatively TRBD2 (5 bases). CDR1 and CDR2 (germline): SGHTA, FQGNSA. The CDR3 is 15 amino acids. Trimming left V 2 bases short and J 2 bases short, with 13 bases between. The CDR3 loop is CASSLSGFLAYEQYF. The CDR3, as DNA: TGTGCCAGCAGCTTATCGGGGTTTCTGGCCTACGAGCAGTACTTC.

The CDR3 DNA follows: TGTGCCAGCAGTTATTGGGGGAGCGGGACAAATGAGCAGTTCTTC. Residues: CASSYWGSGTNEQFF. This rearrangement joins TRBV6-2 or TRBV6-3 to TRBJ2-1; a possible D gene is TRBD2 (7 bases). V lost 3 bases, J lost 7 bases, and 16 bases lay in between. Germline CDR1 MNHEY, CDR2 SVGEGT. The CDR3 totals 15 residues.

The chain has TRBV28 and TRBJ1-5; 8 positions agree with TRBD1. The CDR3 has 14 amino acids. Per germline, CDR1 MDHEN and CDR2 SYDVKM. V lost 8 bases and J lost 2; bases outside the gene matches: 5. In DNA, the CDR3 is TGTGCCAGCGGACAGGGCGGACGCAATCAGCCCCAGCATTTT. Translation: CASGQGGRNQPQHF.

The chain joins TRBV7-6 to TRBJ2-2; 9 bases agree with TRBD1. With V trimmed by 1 base and J by 6 bases, 3 bases remained unmatched. The CDR3 loop spans 15 amino acids. Germline values: CDR1 SGHVS, CDR2 FNYEAQ. The CDR3 coding sequence is TGTGCCAGCAGCTTAGGAGGGACAGGGTCCGGGGAGCTGTTTTTT. The encoded protein is CASSLGGTGSGELFF.

The gene calls are TRBV20-1 and TRBJ1-5; the D is unclear. The CDR3 has 14 amino acids. The ends were cut back, 3 bases at V and 0 bases at J, with 9 bases in the middle. Germline V gene sequence: CDR1 DFQATT, CDR2 SNEGSKA (reference sequence). CDR3 protein: CSASPRYSNQPQHF. The CDR3 coding sequence is TGCAGTGCTAGTCCCCGTTATAGCAATCAGCCCCAGCATTTT.

The rearrangement uses TRBV11-2 and TRBJ2-1; D might be TRBD1 (6 bases). CDR1 and CDR2 (germline): SGHAT, FQNNGV. This CDR3 has 17 residues. The V and J ends lost 3 bases and 2 bases respectively, with 17 bases between them. CDR3 DNA: TGTGCCAGCAGCTTGGAGAACTTCAGGGGTCCCTACAATGAGCAGTTCTTC. Protein: CASSLENFRGPYNEQFF.

V is TRBV5-4 and J is TRBJ2-7, with a weak D call TRBD1 (5 bases). The V gene lost 4 bases and the J gene lost 7 bases, with 9 bases spanning the gap. Looked up from germline, CDR1 is SGHNT and CDR2 is YYREEE (reference sequence). This CDR3 is 11 amino acids long. The DNA of the CDR3 is TGTGCCAGCAGCCTCCAGGGTGAGCAGTACTTC. It encodes CASSLQGEQYF. Looking up the rest from reference TRBV5-4 and TRBJ2-7 gives the full variable domain: ETGVTQSPTHLIKTRGQQVTLRCSSQSGHNTVSWYQQALGQGPQFIFQYYREEENGRGNFPPRFSGLQFPNYSSELNVNALELDDSALYLCASSLQGEQYFGPGTRLTVT.

CDR3 sequence reads: CASSGGVISRYEQFF. The CDR3, as DNA: TGTGCCAGCAGCGGGGGGGTCATCAGTCGCTATGAGCAGTTCTTC. The V gene is TRBV11-2, the J gene TRBJ2-1; 7 bases match TRBD2. The J segment lost 8 bases and the V segment lost 5 bases, leaving 12 bases of the junction unmatched. This CDR3 region has 15 residues. Germline loops: CDR1 SGHAT, CDR2 FQNNGV.

The V gene is TRBV5-1, the J gene TRBJ2-5, with 8 bases that match TRBD1. The V segment lost 2 bases and the J segment 6 bases; nucleotides outside the gene matches: 9. This CDR3 has 15 amino acids. Germline V gives CDR1 SGHRS, CDR2 YFSETQ. The CDR3 is CASSFNQGALKTQYF. The CDR3, as DNA: TGCGCCAGCAGCTTCAATCAGGGGGCTCTCAAGACCCAGTACTTC.

This sequence joins TRBV18 and TRBJ1-4; 11 bases are shared with TRBD1. Germline V CDR1 and CDR2: KGHSH, LQKENI. Trimming took 0 bases from V and 7 from J; bases not matched to a gene: 4. The CDR3 loop spans 16 amino acids. CDR3 bases: TGTGCCAGCTCACCACCGAGGACAGGGGGCACTGAAAAACTGTTTTTT. The encoded protein is CASSPPRTGGTEKLFF.

The chain has TRBV18 and TRBJ1-1; maybe TRBD1 (6 bases). Per germline, CDR1 KGHSH and CDR2 LQKENI. The V end was cut by 5 bases, the J end by 2 bases, with 15 bases between. The CDR3 loop spans 15 amino acids. The CDR3 region is CASSVQQGPNTEAFF. The DNA for the CDR3 is TGTGCCAGCTCAGTCCAACAGGGCCCTAACACTGAAGCTTTCTTT.

This chain connects TRBV12-5 to TRBJ2-5, with 8 nucleotides matching TRBD2. With 0 bases clipped from V and 0 bases from J, the junction kept 15 bases outside the gene matches. This CDR3 has 20 residues. Germline V gene lookup returns CDR1 LGHNT and CDR2 FRNRAP. The CDR3 sequence is CASGLVIGSGVDKYQETQYF. CDR3 in DNA: TGTGCTAGTGGTTTGGTTATCGGTAGCGGGGTTGACAAGTACCAAGAGACCCAGTACTTC.

The chain links TRBV30 to TRBJ2-7, with D tentatively TRBD2 (6 bases). The CDR3 covers 17 residues. CDR1 is GTSNPN, CDR2 SVGIG, per germline (reference sequence). V was cut by 2 bases and J by 2 bases, with 22 bases left in between. The CDR3 region has the DNA TGTGCCTGGAGTAACAACGGGGGAAGAGTGATAACCTACGAGCAGTACTTC. Translation: CAWSNNGGRVITYEQYF.

This chain links TRBV28 with TRBJ2-5; tentative D call: TRBD2 (5 bases). Trimming removed 2 bases at V and 5 bases at J, with 15 bases between. Germline V gives CDR1 MDHEN, CDR2 SYDVKM. The CDR3 sequence is 15 residues long. Here the CDR3 reads CASSLDSAKWETQYF. The CDR3 nucleotides read TGTGCCAGCAGTTTAGATAGCGCGAAGTGGGAGACCCAGTACTTC. Complete variable domain (other parts from reference TRBV28 and TRBJ2-5): DVKVTQSSRYLVKRTGEKVFLECVQDMDHENMFWYRQDPGLGLRLIYFSYDVKMKEKGDIPEGYSVSREKKERFSLILESASTNQTSMYLCASSLDSAKWETQYFGPGTRLLVL.